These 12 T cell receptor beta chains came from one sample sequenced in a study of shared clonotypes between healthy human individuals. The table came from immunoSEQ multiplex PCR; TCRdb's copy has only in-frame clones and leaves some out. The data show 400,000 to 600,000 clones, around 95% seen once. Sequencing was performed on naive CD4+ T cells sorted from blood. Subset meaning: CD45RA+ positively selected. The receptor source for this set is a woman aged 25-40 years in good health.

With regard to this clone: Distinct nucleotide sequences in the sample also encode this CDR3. CDR3 bases: TGTGCCAGCAGTCCGGGACTTTACAATGAGCAGTTCTTC. This codes for CASSPGLYNEQFF. The genes are TRBV27 and TRBJ2-1; TRBD2 is a possible D gene (6 bases). CDR3 length equals 13 residues. The germline V gene has CDR1 MNHEY and CDR2 SMNVEV (reference sequence). Trimming took 5 bases from V and 4 from J, leaving 9 bases between them.

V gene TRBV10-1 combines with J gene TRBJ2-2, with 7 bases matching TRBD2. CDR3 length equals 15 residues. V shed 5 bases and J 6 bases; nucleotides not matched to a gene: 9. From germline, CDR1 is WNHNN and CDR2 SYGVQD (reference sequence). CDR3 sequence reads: CASSHTGGGAGELFF. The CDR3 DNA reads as TGCGCCAGCAGTCATACGGGAGGCGGGGCCGGGGAGCTGTTTTTT.

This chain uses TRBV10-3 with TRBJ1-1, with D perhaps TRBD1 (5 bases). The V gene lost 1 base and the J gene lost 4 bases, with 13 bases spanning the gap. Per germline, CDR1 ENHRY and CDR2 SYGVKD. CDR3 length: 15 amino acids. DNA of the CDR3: TGTGCCATCAGTGAGTTACACGGGGCGAGCACTGAAGCTTTCTTT. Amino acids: CAISELHGASTEAFF.

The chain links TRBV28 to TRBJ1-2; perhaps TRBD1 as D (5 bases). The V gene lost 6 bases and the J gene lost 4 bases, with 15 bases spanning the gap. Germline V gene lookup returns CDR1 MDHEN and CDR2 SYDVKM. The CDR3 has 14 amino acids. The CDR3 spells CASSLGTPVYGYTF. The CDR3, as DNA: TGTGCCAGCAGCCTCGGGACTCCAGTCTATGGCTACACCTTC.

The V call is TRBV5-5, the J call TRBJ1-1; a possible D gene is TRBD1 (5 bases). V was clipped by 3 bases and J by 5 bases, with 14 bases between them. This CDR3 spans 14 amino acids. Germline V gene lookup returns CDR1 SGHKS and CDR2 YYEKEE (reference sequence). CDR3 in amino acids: CASSSRQGMTEAFF. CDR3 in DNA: TGTGCCAGCAGCTCCCGGCAGGGAATGACTGAAGCTTTCTTT. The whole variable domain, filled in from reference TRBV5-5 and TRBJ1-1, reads DAGVTQSPTHLIKTRGQQVTLRCSPISGHKSVSWYQQVLGQGPQFIFQYYEKEERGRGNFPDRFSARQFPNYSSELNVNALLLGDSALYLCASSSRQGMTEAFFGQGTRLTVV.

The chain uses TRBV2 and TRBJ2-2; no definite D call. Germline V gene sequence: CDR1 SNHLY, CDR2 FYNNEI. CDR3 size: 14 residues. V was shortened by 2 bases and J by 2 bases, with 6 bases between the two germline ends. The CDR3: CASSEWLNTGELFF. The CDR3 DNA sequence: TGTGCCAGCAGTGAATGGCTTAACACCGGGGAGCTGTTTTTT.

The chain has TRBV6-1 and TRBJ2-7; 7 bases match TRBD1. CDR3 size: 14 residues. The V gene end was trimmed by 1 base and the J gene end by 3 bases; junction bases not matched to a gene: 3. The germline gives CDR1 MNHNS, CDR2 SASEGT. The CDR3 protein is CASSEDRGLYEQYF. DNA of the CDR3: TGTGCCAGCAGTGAAGACAGGGGCCTCTACGAGCAGTACTTC.

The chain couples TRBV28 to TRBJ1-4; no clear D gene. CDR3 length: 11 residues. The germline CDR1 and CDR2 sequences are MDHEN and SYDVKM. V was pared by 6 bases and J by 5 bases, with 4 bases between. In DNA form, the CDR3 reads TGTGCCAGCAGGGCGAATGAAAAACTGTTTTTT. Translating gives CASRANEKLFF.

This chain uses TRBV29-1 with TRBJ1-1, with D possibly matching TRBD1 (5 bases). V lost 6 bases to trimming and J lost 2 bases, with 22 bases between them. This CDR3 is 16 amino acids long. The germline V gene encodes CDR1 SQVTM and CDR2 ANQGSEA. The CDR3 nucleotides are TGCAGCGTGACACACGAGGGGAGCCGTGTTAACACTGAAGCTTTCTTT. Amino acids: CSVTHEGSRVNTEAFF.

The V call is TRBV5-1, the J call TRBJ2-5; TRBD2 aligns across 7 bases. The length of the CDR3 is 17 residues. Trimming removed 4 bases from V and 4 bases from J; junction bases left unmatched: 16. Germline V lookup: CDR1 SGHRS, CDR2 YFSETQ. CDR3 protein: CASSPPSGLGGVETQYF. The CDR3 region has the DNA TGCGCCAGCAGCCCCCCCTCCGGGTTGGGGGGGGTAGAGACCCAGTACTTC.

CDR3 DNA: TGTGCCAGCAGTATGACTAGCGGGAGCGGGACAGATACGCAGTATTTT. This codes for CASSMTSGSGTDTQYF. The J gene is TRBJ2-3, the V gene TRBV28, with 12 positions matching TRBD2. CDR1 is MDHEN, CDR2 SYDVKM, per germline. The junction had 6 bases not matched to a gene; V was cut back by 5 bases and J by 3 bases. This CDR3 is 16 amino acids long.

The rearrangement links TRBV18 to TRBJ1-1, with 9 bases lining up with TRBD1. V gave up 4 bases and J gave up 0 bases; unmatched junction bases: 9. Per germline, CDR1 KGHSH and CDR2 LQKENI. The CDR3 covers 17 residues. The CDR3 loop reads CASSLSRGQGLNTEAFF. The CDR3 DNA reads TGTGCCAGCTCACTCTCACGGGGACAGGGATTGAACACTGAAGCTTTCTTT.